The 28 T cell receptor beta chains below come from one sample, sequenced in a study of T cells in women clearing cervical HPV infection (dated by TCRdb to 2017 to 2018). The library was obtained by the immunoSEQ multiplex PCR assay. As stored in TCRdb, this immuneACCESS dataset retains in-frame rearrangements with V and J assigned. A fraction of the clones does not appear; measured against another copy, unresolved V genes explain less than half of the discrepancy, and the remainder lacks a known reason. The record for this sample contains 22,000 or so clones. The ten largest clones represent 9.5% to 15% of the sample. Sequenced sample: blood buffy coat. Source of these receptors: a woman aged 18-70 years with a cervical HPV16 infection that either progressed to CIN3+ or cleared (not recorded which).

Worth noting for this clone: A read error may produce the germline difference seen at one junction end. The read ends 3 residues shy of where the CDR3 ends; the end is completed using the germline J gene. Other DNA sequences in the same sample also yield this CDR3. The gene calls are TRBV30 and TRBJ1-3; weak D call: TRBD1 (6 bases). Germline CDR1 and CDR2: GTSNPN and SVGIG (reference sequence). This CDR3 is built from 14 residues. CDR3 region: CAWSVQGAGNTIYF. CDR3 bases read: TGTGCCTGGAGTGTACAGGGTGCTGGAAACACG.

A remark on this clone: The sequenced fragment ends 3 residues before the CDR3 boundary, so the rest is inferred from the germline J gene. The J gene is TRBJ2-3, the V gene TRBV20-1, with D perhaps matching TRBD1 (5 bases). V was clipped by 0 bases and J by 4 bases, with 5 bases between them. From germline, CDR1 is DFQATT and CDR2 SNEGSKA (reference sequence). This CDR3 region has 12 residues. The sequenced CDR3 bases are TGCAGTGCTAGAGAGACAGCAGATACG. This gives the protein CSARETADT. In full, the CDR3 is CSARETADTQYF.

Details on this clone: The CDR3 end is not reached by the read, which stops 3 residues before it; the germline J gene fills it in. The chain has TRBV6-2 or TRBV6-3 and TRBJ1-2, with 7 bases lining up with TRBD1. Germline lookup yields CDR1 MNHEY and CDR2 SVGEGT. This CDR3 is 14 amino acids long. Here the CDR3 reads CASSPWAGGDGYTF. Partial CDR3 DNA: TGTGCCAGCAGCCCCTGGGCAGGGGGTGACGGC.

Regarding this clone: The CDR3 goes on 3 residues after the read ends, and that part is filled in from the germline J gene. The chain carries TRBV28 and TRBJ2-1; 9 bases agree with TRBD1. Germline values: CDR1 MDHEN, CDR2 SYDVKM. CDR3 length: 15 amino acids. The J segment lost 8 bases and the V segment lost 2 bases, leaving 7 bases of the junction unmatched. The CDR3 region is CASSLMGQGNDEQFF. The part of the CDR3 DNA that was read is TGTGCCAGCAGTTTAATGGGACAGGGTAACGATGAG.

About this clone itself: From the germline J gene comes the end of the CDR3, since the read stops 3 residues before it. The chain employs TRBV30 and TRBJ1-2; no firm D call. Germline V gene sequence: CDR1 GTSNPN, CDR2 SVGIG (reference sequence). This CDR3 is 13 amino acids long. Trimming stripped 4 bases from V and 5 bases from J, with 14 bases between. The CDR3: CAWNAQTGYGYTF. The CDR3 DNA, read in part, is TGTGCCTGGAACGCCCAGACGGGGTATGGC.

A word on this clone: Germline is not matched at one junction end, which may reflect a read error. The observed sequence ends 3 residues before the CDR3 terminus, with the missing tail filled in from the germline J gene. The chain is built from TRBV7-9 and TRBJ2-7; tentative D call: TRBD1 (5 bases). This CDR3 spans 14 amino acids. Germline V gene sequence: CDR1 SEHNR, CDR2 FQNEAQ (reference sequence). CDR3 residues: CTSSLLTASYEQYF. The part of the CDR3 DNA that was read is TGTACCAGCAGCTTATTGACAGCCTCCTACGAG.

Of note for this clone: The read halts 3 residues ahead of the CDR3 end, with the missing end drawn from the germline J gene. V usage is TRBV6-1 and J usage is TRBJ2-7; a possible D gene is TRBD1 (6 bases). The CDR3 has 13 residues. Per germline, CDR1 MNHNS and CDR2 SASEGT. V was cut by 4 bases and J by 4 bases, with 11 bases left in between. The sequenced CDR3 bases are TGTGCCAGCAGTGCGTTAGGGGGTTACGAG. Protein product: CASSALGGYE. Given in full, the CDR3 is CASSALGGYEQYF.

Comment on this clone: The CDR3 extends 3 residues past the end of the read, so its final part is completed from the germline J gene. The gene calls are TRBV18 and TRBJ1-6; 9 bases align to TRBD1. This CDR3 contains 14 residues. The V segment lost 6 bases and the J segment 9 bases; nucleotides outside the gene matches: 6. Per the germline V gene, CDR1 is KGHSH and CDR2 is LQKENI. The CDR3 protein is CASSPGQGSSPLHF. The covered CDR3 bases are TGTGCCAGCTCGCCGGGACAGGGAAGTTCACCC.

Partial CDR3 DNA: TGTGCCATCAGCCGGGACACCAACGAG. This translates into CAISRDTNE. The full CDR3 is CAISRDTNEQYF. V and J are TRBV10-3 and TRBJ2-7, with D possibly TRBD1 on 6 matching bases. Read coverage stops 3 residues before the CDR3 terminus; the germline J gene supplies the remainder. Per the germline V gene, CDR1 is ENHRY and CDR2 is SYGVKD. CDR3 size: 12 residues. Trimming took off 6 bases at V and 5 bases at J, with 11 bases between the two ends.

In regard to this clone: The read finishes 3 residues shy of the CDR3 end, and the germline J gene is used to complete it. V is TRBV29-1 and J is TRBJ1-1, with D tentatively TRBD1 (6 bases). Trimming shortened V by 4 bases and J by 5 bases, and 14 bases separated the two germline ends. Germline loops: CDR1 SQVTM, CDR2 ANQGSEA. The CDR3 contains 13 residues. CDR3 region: CSVAGVLRTEAFF. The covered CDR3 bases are TGCAGCGTTGCAGGGGTCTTGAGGACTGAA.

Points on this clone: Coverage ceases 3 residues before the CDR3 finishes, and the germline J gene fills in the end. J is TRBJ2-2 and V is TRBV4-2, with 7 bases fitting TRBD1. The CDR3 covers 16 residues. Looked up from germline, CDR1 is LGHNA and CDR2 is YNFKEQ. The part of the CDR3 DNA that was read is TGTGCCAGCAGCCCGACAGGGTATATGACTAATGAAAAG. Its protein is CASSPTGYMTNEK. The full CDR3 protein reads CASSPTGYMTNEKLFF.

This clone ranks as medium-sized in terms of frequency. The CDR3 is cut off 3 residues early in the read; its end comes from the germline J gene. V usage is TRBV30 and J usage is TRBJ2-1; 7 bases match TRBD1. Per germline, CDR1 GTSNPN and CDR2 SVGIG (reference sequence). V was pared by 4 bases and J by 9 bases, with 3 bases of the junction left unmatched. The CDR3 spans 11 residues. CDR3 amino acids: CAWKTGSEQFF. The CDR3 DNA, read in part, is TGTGCCTGGAAGACAGGGAGTGAG.

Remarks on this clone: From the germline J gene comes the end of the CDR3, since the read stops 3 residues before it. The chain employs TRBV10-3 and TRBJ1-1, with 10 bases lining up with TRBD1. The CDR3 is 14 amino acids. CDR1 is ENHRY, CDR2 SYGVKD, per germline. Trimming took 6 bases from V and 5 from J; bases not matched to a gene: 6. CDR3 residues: CAIRGTGETTEAFF. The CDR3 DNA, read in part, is TGTGCCATCAGGGGGACAGGGGAGACGACTGAA.

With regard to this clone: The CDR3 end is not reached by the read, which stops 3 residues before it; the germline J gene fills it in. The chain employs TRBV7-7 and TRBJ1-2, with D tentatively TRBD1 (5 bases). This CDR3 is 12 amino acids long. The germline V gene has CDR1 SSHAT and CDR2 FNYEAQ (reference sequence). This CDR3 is CASSQGRDDYTF. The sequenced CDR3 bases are TGTGCCAGCAGCCAGGGTCGGGATGAC.

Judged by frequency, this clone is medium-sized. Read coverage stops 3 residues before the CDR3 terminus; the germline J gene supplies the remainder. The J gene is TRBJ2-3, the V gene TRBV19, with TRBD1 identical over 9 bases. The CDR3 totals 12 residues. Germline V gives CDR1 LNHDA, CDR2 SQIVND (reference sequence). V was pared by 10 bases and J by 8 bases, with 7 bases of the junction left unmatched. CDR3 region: CATETGGGTQYF. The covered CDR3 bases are TGTGCCACCGAGACAGGGGGGGGTACG.

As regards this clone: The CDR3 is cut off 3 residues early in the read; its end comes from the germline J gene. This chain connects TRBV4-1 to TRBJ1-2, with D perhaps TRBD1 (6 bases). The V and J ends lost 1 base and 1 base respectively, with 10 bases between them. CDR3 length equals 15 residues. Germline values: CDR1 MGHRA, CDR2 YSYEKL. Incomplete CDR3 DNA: TGCGCCAGCAGCCAAGTCGTCAGGGGTAACTATGGC. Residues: CASSQVVRGNYG. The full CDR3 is CASSQVVRGNYGYTF.

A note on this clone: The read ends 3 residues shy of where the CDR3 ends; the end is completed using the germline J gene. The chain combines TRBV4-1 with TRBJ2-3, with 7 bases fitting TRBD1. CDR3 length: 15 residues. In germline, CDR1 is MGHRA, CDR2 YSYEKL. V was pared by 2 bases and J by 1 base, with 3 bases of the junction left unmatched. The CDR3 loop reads CASSQPGQRTDTQYF. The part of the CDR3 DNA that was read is TGCGCCAGCAGCCAACCGGGACAGCGCACAGATACG.

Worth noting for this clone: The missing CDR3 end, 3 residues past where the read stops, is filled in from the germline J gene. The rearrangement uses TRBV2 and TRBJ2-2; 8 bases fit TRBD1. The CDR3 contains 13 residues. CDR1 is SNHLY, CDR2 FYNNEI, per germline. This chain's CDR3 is CASSGTGNSPLFF. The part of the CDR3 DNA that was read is TGTGCCAGCAGCGGGACAGGCAATTCACCG.

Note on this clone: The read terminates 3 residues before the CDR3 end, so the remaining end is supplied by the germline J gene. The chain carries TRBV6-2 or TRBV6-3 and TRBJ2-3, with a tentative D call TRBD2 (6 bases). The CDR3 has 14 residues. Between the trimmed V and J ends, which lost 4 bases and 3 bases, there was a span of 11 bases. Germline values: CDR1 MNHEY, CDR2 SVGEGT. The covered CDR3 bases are TGTGCCAGCAGTTCTCCCGGGACTACAGATACG. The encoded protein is CASSSPGTTDT. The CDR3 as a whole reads CASSSPGTTDTQYF.

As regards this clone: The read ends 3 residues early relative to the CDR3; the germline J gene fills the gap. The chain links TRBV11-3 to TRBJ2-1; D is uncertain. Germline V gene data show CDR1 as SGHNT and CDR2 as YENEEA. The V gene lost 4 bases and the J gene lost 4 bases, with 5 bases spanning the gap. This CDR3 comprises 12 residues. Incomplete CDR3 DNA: TGTGCCAGCAGCTCCAGATACAATGAG. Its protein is CASSSRYNE. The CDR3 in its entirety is CASSSRYNEQFF.

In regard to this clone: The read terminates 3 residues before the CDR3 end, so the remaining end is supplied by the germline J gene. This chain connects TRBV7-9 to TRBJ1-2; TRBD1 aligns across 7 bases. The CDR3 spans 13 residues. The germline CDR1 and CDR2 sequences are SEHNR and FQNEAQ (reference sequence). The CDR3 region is CASSSTGAGGYTF. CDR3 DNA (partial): TGTGCCAGCAGCTCAACAGGGGCTGGCGGC.

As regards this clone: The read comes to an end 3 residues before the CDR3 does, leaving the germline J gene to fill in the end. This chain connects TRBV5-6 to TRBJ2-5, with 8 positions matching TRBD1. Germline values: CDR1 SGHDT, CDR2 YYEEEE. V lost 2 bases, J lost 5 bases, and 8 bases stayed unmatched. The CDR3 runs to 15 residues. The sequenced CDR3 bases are TGTGCCAGCAGCTTAGGGCAGGGGGCGCGGGAGACC. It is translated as CASSLGQGARET. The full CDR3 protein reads CASSLGQGARETQYF.

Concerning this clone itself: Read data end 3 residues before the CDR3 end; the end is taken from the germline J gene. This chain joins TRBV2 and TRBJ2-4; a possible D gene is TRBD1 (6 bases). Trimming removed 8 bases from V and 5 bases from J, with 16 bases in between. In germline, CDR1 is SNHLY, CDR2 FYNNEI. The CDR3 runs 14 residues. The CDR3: CASQDEQGENIQYF. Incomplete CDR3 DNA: TGTGCCAGCCAAGATGAACAGGGAGAAAACATT.

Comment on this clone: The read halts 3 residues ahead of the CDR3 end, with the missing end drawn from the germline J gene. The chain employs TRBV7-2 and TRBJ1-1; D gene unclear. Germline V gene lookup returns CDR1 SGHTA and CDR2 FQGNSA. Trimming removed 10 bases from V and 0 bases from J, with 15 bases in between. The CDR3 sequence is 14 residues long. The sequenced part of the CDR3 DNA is TGTGCCACAAAAGCGTCAAATATGAACACTGAA. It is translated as CATKASNMNTE. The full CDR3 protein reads CATKASNMNTEAFF.

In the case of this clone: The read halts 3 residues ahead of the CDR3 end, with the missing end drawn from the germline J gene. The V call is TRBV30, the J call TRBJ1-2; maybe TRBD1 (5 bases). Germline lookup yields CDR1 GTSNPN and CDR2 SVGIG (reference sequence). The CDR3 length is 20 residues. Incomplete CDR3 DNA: TGTGCCTGGAGAAAGCCGGGACTAGCGGGAAAAGCTCGGACCTACAATGAC. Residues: CAWRKPGLAGKARTYND. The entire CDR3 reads CAWRKPGLAGKARTYNDYTF.

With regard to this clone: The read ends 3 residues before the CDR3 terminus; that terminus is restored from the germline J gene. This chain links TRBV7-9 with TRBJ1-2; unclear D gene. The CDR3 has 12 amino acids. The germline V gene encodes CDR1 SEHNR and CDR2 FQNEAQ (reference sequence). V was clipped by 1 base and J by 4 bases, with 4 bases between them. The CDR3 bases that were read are TGTGCCAGCAGCTTAGAAGCCTATGGC. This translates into CASSLEAYG. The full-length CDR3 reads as CASSLEAYGYTF.

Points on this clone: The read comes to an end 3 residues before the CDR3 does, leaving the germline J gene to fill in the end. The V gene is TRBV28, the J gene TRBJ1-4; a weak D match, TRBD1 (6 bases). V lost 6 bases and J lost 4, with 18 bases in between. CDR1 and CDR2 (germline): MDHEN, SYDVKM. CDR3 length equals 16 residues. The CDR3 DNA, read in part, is TGTGCCAGCAGACTAAGACAGGCCAATTATAATGAAAAA. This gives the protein CASRLRQANYNEK. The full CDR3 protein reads CASRLRQANYNEKLFF.

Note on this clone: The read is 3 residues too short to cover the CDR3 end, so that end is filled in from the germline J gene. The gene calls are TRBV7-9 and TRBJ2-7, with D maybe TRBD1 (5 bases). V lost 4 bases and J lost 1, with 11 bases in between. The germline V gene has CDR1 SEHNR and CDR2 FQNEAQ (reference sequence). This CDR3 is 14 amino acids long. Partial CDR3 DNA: TGTGCCAGCAGCTCCCCCCAGGGTTCCTACGAG. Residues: CASSSPQGSYE. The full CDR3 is CASSSPQGSYEQYF.